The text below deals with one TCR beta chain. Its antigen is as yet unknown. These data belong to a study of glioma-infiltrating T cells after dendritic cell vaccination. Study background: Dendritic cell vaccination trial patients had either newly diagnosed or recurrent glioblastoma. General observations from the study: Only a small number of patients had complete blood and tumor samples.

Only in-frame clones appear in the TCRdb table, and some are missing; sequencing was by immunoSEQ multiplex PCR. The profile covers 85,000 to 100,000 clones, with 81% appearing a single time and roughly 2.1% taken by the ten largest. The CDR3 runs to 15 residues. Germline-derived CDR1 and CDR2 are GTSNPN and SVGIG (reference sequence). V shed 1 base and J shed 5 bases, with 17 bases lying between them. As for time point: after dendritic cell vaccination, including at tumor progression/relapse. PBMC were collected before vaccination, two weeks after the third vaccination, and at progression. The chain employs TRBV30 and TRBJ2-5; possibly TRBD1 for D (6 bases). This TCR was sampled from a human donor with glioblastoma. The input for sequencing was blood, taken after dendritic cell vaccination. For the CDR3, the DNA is TGTGCCTGGAGTGCCCCCAGGGGATACTTGGAGACCCAGTACTTC. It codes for CAWSAPRGYLETQYF.